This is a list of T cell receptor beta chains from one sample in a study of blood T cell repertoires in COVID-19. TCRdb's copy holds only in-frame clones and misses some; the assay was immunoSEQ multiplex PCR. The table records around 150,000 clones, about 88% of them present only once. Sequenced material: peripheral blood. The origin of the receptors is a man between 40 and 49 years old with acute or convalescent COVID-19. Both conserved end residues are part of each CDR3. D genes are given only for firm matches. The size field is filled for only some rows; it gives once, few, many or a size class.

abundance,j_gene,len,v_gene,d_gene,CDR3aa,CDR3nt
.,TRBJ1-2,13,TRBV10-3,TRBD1,CAIGTGVNYGYTF,TGTGCCATTGGGACAGGGGTCAACTATGGCTACACCTTC
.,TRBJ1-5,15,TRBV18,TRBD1,CASSKGQGGNQPQHF,TGTGCCAGCTCAAAAGGACAGGGAGGCAATCAGCCCCAGCATTTT
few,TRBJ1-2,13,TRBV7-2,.,CASSLDRENGYTF,TGTGCCAGCAGCTTAGACAGGGAAAATGGCTACACCTTC
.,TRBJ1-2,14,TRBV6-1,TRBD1,CASSEMQGADGYTF,TGTGCCAGCAGTGAAATGCAGGGGGCGGACGGCTACACCTTC
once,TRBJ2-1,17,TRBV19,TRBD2,CASSIVLAGGPYNEQFF,TGTGCCAGTAGTATAGTTCTAGCGGGGGGCCCTTACAATGAGCAGTTCTTC
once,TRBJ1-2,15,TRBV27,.,CASSLSGQPNYGYTF,TGTGCCAGCAGTTTGAGTGGGCAGCCGAACTATGGCTACACCTTC
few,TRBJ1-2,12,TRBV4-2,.,CASSRGDYGYTF,TGTGCCAGCAGCCGGGGGGACTATGGCTACACCTTC
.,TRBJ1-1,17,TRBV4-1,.,CASSLSPAGVMNTEAFF,TGCGCCAGCAGCCTATCTCCGGCGGGGGTCATGAACACTGAAGCTTTCTTT
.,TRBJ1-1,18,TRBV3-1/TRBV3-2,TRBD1,CASSREWDREGLGTEAFF,TGTGCCAGCAGCCGCGAGTGGGACAGGGAAGGCTTAGGCACTGAAGCTTTCTTT
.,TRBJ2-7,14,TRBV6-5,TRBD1,CASTRQGALYEQYF,TGTGCCAGCACCAGACAGGGGGCGCTTTACGAGCAGTACTTC
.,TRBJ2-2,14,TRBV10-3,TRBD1,CAINGQAGTGELFF,TGTGCCATAAATGGACAGGCCGGGACCGGGGAGCTGTTTTTT
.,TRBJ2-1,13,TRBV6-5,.,CARSWGVYNEQFF,TGTGCCAGATCATGGGGGGTATACAATGAGCAGTTCTTC
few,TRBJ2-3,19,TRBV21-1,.,CASSHPGNMRNYHTDTQYF,TGTGCCAGCAGCCACCCCGGAAATATGAGGAATTATCACACAGATACGCAGTATTTT
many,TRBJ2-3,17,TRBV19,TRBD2,CASQSSGGAYRTDTQYF,TGTGCCAGCCAGAGTAGCGGGGGGGCCTACAGGACAGATACGCAGTATTTT
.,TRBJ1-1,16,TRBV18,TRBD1,CASSLPPQGAPAEAFF,TGTGCCAGCTCCCTTCCTCCACAGGGGGCTCCAGCTGAAGCTTTCTTT
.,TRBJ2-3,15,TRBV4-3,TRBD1,CASSSDRVGTDTQYF,TGCGCCAGCAGCTCGGACAGGGTAGGCACAGATACGCAGTATTTT
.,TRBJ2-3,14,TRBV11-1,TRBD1,CASRPRDRGDTQYF,TGTGCCAGCAGACCTCGGGACAGGGGGGATACGCAGTATTTT
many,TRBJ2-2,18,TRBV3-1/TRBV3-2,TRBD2,CASSQSVAGGPNTGELFF,TGTGCCAGCAGCCAATCGGTGGCGGGGGGGCCGAACACCGGGGAGCTGTTTTTT
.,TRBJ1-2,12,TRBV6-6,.,CASGRENYGYTF,TGTGCCAGCGGACGGGAAAACTATGGCTACACCTTC
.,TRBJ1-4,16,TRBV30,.,CAWSVGGYATNEKLFF,TGTGCCTGGAGTGTTGGAGGGTATGCAACTAATGAAAAACTGTTTTTT
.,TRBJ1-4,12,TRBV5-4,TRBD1,CASSTGQEPLFF,TGTGCCAGCAGCACGGGACAGGAACCACTGTTTTTT
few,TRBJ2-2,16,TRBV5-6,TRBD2,CASTLFGPGGTGELFF,TGTGCCAGCACCTTATTCGGTCCGGGGGGCACCGGGGAGCTGTTTTTT
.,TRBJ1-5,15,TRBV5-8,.,CASSRTEYSNQPQHF,TGTGCCAGCAGCCGGACTGAATATAGCAATCAGCCCCAGCATTTT
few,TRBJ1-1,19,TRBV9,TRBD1,CASSAEGSSRGKADTEAFF,TGTGCCAGCAGCGCCGAAGGAAGCTCCAGGGGGAAGGCGGACACTGAAGCTTTCTTT
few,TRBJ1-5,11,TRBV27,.,CASSTNQPQHF,TGTGCCAGCAGTACTAATCAGCCCCAGCATTTT
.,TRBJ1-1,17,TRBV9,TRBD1,CASSVMGQGRWGTEAFF,TGTGCCAGCAGCGTAATGGGACAGGGGAGGTGGGGCACTGAAGCTTTCTTT
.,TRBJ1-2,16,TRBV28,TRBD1,CASSSPLTGGVYGYTF,TGTGCCAGCAGTTCTCCTCTTACAGGGGGCGTGTATGGCTACACCTTC
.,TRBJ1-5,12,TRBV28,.,CASSLVGAPPDF,TGTGCCAGCAGTTTAGTGGGGGCCCCTCCGGATTTT
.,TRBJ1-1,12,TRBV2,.,CASVYRGTEAFF,TGTGCCAGCGTATATAGAGGCACTGAAGCTTTCTTT
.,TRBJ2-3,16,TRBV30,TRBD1,CAWSVGTGSGTDTQYF,TGTGCCTGGAGTGTAGGGACAGGGAGTGGGACAGATACGCAGTATTTT
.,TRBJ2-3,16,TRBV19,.,CASSIDFGGRTDTQYF,TGTGCCAGTAGTATAGACTTCGGGGGGCGCACAGATACGCAGTATTTT
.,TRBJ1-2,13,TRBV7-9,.,CASSRTAEYGYTF,TGTGCCAGCAGCAGGACAGCCGAATATGGCTACACCTTC
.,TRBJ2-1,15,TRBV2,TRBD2,CASRGLAGVYNEQFF,TGTGCCAGCAGGGGACTAGCGGGGGTGTACAATGAGCAGTTCTTC
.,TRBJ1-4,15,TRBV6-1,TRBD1,CASSEGPGTAEKLFF,TGTGCCAGCAGTGAAGGCCCCGGGACAGCAGAAAAACTGTTTTTT
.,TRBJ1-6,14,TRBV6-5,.,CASSSGPYNSPLHF,TGTGCCAGCAGTTCAGGCCCCTATAATTCACCCCTCCACTTT
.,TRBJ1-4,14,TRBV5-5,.,CASSLVEVEEKLFF,TGTGCCAGCAGCTTAGTGGAGGTTGAGGAAAAACTGTTTTTT
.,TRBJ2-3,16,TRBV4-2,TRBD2,CASSQLAGGSTDTQYF,TGTGCCAGCAGCCAGTTAGCGGGGGGGTCCACAGATACGCAGTATTTT
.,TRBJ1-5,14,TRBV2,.,CASSAGEGPQPQHF,TGTGCCAGCAGTGCCGGGGAGGGTCCTCAGCCCCAGCATTTT
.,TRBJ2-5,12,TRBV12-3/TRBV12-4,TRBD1,CASSQGGETQYF,TGTGCCAGCAGCCAAGGGGGCGAGACCCAGTACTTC
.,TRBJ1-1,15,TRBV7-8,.,CASSSLGPLNTEAFF,TGTGCCAGCAGCTCCCTTGGGCCTTTGAACACTGAAGCTTTCTTT
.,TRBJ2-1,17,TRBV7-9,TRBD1,CASSPRTGEKMGNEQFF,TGTGCCAGCAGCCCCCGGACAGGGGAAAAAATGGGCAATGAGCAGTTCTTC
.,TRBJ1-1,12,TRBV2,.,CASMRSLTEAFF,TGTGCCAGCATGCGGTCACTCACTGAAGCTTTCTTT
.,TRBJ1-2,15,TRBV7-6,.,CASSLFAGARLGYTF,TGTGCCAGCAGCTTATTCGCAGGGGCAAGGCTTGGCTACACCTTC
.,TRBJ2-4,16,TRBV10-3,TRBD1,CAISEGQVLAKNIQYF,TGTGCCATCAGTGAGGGACAGGTATTAGCCAAAAACATTCAGTACTTC
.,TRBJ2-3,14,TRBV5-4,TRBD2,CASSLTSDGDTQYF,TGTGCCAGCAGCTTGACTAGCGACGGAGATACGCAGTATTTT
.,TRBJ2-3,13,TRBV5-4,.,CASSSIHTDTQYF,TGTGCCAGCAGCTCAATTCATACAGATACGCAGTATTTT
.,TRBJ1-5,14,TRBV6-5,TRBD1,CASRGQGGGQPQHF,TGTGCCAGCAGGGGACAGGGGGGTGGCCAGCCCCAGCATTTT